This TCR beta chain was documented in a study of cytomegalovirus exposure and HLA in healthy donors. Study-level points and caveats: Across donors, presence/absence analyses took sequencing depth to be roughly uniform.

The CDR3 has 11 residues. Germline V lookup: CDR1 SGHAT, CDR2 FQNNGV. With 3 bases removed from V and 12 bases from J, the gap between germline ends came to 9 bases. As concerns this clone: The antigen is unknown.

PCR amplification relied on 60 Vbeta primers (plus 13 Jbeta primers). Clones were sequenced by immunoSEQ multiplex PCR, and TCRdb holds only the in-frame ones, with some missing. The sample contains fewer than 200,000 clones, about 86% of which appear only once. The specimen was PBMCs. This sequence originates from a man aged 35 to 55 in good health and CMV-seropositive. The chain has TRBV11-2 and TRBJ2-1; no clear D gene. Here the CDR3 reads CASSLVLRQFF. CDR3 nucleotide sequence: TGTGCCAGCAGCTTGGTCCTAAGGCAGTTCTTC.